Listed here is a single T cell receptor beta chain. This entry comes from a study of cytomegalovirus exposure and HLA in healthy donors. V gave up 5 bases and J gave up 1 base; unmatched junction bases: 2. Per germline, CDR1 SGHVS and CDR2 FNYEAQ. The CDR3 spans 14 residues. The primer mix had 60 Vbeta and 13 Jbeta primers. TCRdb's copy holds only in-frame clones and misses some; the assay was immunoSEQ multiplex PCR. The sample has roughly 77,000 clones, about 9.4% seen once; the top ten hold approximately 25%. The source is a man in his fifties or sixties in good health and CMV-seropositive. Sequences were obtained from PBMCs. The genes are TRBV7-6 and TRBJ1-1; 9 nucleotides align to TRBD1. This chain's CDR3 is CASSTGGANTEAFF. The DNA for the CDR3 is TGTGCCAGCAGCACAGGGGGCGCGAACACTGAAGCTTTCTTT. Based on the CDR3 plus reference TRBV7-6 and TRBJ1-1, the full variable domain is GAGVSQSPRYKVTKRGQDVALRCDPISGHVSLYWYRQALGQGPEFLTYFNYEAQQDKSGLPNDRFSAERPEGSISTLTIQRTEQRDSAMYRCASSTGGANTEAFFGQGTRLTVV.